A single TCR beta chain is shown here with its context. The antigen is unknown. Assay used: immunoSEQ multiplex PCR; TCRdb lists only in-frame clones, some missing. The sample contains just over 2,000,000 clones, roughly 95% of which appear only once. The data originate from a study of shared clonotypes between healthy human individuals. Turning to the study itself: Donors had three CD4 naive, three CD4 memory, two CD8 naive and one CD8 memory plate apiece.

Study outcomes and limitations: At large depth, rarefaction still showed sorted-subset sequencing to be incomplete. Tissue TCR repertoires likely differ from these blood-only repertoires.

It was CD45RO-negative cells, positively selected for CCR7, that made up naive CD8 cells, with terminally differentiated effector memory CD45RA+ cells excluded. The junction had 6 bases not matched to a gene; V was cut back by 5 bases and J by 4 bases. The CDR3 covers 14 residues. Per germline, CDR1 SEHNR and CDR2 FQNEAQ (reference sequence). The specimen was naive CD8+ T cells sorted from blood. The source of this sequence is a man younger than 35 in good health. This chain links TRBV7-9 with TRBJ2-3, with 7 bases lining up with TRBD2. DNA for the CDR3: TGTGCCAGCAGCCCGCGGGAGCGCGCAGATACGCAGTATTTT. Its translation: CASSPRERADTQYF. The full variable domain, rest sourced from reference TRBV7-9 and TRBJ2-3, is DTGVSQNPRHKITKRGQNVTFRCDPISEHNRLYWYRQTLGQGPEFLTYFQNEAQLEKSRLLSDRFSAERPKGSFSTLEIQRTEQGDSAMYLCASSPRERADTQYFGPGTRLTVL.